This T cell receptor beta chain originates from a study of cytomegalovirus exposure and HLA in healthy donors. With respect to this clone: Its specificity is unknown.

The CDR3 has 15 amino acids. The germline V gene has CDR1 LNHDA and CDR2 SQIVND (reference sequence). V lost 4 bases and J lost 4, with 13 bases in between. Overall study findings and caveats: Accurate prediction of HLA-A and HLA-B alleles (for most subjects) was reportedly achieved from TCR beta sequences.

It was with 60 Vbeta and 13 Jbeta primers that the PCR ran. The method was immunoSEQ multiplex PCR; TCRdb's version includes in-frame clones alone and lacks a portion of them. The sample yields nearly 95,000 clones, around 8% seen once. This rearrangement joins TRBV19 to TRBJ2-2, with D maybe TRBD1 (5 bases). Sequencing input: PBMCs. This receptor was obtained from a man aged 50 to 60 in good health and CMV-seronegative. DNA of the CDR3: TGTGCCAGTAGTAGCATTCAGGGATCCACCGGGGAGCTGTTTTTT. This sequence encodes CASSSIQGSTGELFF.